This T cell receptor beta chain was sequenced during a study of identical twins. Study observations and caveats: Carriage of fewer insertions was seen in abundant cord blood beta clonotypes, whereas memory repertoires showed none.

A remark on this clonotype: Antigen specificity is unknown.

The CDR3 runs 14 residues. With 0 bases removed from V and 5 bases from J, the gap between germline ends came to 11 bases. Looked up from germline, CDR1 is MNHEY and CDR2 is SMNVEV (reference sequence). A universal primer site arose from template switching, and cDNA bore unique molecular identifiers. TCRdb reprocessed the 5' RACE reads via MiXCR and lists one record per CDR3 protein. The sample carries 300,000 or so distinct CDR3 sequences, roughly 10% recorded once. The sample was also linked to a second study, of yellow fever vaccine responses in identical twins. As reported in that work: Twins' vaccine T cell response reportedly seemed partly convergent, partly personalized.

This chain links TRBV27 with TRBJ2-7, with D possibly TRBD1 on 6 matching bases. Sequenced: CD8+ T cells sorted from blood. The clonotype comes from a woman younger than 35 in good health. CDR3 amino acids: CASSLSPGVNEQYF. CDR3 DNA: TGTGCCAGCAGTTTATCGCCAGGGGTCAACGAGCAGTACTTC.